These T cell receptor beta chains were read from a single sample in a study of blood T cell repertoires in COVID-19. The protocol was immunoSEQ multiplex PCR, while the TCRdb copy is restricted to in-frame clones and leaves out a portion. Here the sample spans around 210,000 clones, 85% being singletons. The source material was peripheral blood. These receptors originate from a middle-aged man with COVID-19, enrolled during active disease. CDR3s include the opening cysteine and the closing phenylalanine or tryptophan. A D gene is named only where the DNA matches it firmly. The size entry is marked missing in some rows and otherwise reads once, few, many or a size class.

-,TRBJ1-2,-,TRBV14,CASSQQRGPNYGYTF,TGTGCCAGCAGCCAGCAGCGGGGGCCTAACTATGGCTACACCTTC
TRBD1,TRBJ1-2,-,TRBV30,CAWSVIVGGGYGYTF,TGTGCCTGGAGTGTGATCGTAGGGGGCGGGTATGGCTACACCTTC
TRBD1,TRBJ1-6,-,TRBV4-2,CASSQVGTGTSPLHF,TGTGCCAGCAGCCAAGTCGGGACAGGGACGTCACCCCTCCACTTT
-,TRBJ1-3,-,TRBV6-2/TRBV6-3,CASSAPRQGSGNTIYF,TGTGCCAGCAGTGCCCCCCGGCAGGGATCTGGAAACACCATATATTTT
TRBD2,TRBJ2-3,-,TRBV24-1,CATSEGSGGAKDTQYF,TGTGCCACCAGTGAAGGAAGCGGGGGGGCCAAAGATACGCAGTATTTT
TRBD2,TRBJ2-2,-,TRBV9,CASSVGLAGGTNTGELFF,TGTGCCAGCAGCGTAGGGTTAGCGGGGGGGACGAACACCGGGGAGCTGTTTTTT
TRBD1,TRBJ1-1,-,TRBV11-2,CASSLETGEAFF,TGTGCCAGCAGCTTAGAGACAGGGGAAGCTTTCTTT
TRBD2,TRBJ2-7,-,TRBV28,CASVGGTPYEQYF,TGTGCCAGCGTCGGGGGGACCCCCTACGAGCAGTACTTC
-,TRBJ2-5,-,TRBV27,CASSFLGSAETQYF,TGTGCCAGCAGTTTCCTAGGGAGTGCGGAGACCCAGTACTTC
TRBD1,TRBJ1-1,-,TRBV5-1,CASTAGTGNTEAFF,TGCGCCAGCACGGCCGGGACAGGGAACACTGAAGCTTTCTTT
TRBD1,TRBJ1-2,-,TRBV5-1,CASSLEGQNYGYTF,TGCGCCAGCAGCTTGGAGGGACAGAACTATGGCTACACCTTC
-,TRBJ2-2,-,TRBV7-3,CASSLPGSGELFF,TGTGCCAGCAGCTTACCAGGGTCCGGGGAGCTGTTTTTT
-,TRBJ2-5,-,TRBV5-6,CASSFGLAVETQYF,TGTGCCAGCAGCTTCGGCCTCGCGGTGGAGACCCAGTACTTC
-,TRBJ2-1,many,TRBV3-1/TRBV3-2,CASSLAGAISSYNEQFF,TGTGCCAGCAGCCTCGCGGGGGCCATCAGCTCCTACAATGAGCAGTTCTTC
TRBD2,TRBJ2-7,-,TRBV5-1,CASSLVAAGVGEQYF,TGCGCCAGCAGCTTGGTGGCAGCGGGGGTCGGCGAGCAGTACTTC
-,TRBJ1-6,-,TRBV4-3,CASSQADIPLGPLHF,TGCGCCAGCAGCCAGGCGGACATACCTTTGGGTCCCCTCCACTTT
-,TRBJ1-1,-,TRBV28,CASSLPGADEAFF,TGTGCCAGCAGTTTACCAGGGGCAGATGAAGCTTTCTTT
TRBD2,TRBJ2-1,-,TRBV6-5,CASSISGGFDEQFF,TGTGCCAGCAGTATTAGCGGGGGGTTCGATGAGCAGTTCTTC
-,TRBJ2-3,-,TRBV3-1/TRBV3-2,CASSPVRDTQYF,TGTGCCAGCAGCCCGGTCCGAGATACGCAGTATTTT
TRBD2,TRBJ2-1,-,TRBV5-1,CASSYSTSGGSYNEQFF,TGCGCCAGCAGCTACTCGACTAGCGGGGGATCCTACAATGAGCAGTTCTTC
-,TRBJ2-1,-,TRBV13,CASSLGGGTSIRDNEQFF,TGTGCCAGCAGCTTAGGAGGTGGCACTAGCATACGCGACAATGAGCAGTTCTTC
TRBD1,TRBJ2-1,once,TRBV24-1,CATSEQGPPYNEQFF,TGTGCCACCAGTGAACAGGGGCCTCCCTACAATGAGCAGTTCTTC
-,TRBJ2-5,-,TRBV19,CASSIQGAKETQYF,TGTGCCAGTAGTATTCAAGGGGCCAAAGAGACCCAGTACTTC
-,TRBJ2-3,-,TRBV5-1,CASSLGQATSTDTQYF,TGCGCCAGCAGCTTGGGGCAGGCCACTAGCACAGATACGCAGTATTTT
TRBD1,TRBJ2-2,once,TRBV9,CASSPRQGTNTGELFF,TGTGCCAGCAGCCCAAGACAGGGGACGAACACCGGGGAGCTGTTTTTT
-,TRBJ2-3,-,TRBV30,CAWSRTSSFTDTQYF,TGTGCCTGGAGTAGGACTTCCTCGTTTACAGATACGCAGTATTTT
-,TRBJ2-1,-,TRBV19,CASSNHRDTEKQFF,TGTGCCAGTAGTAACCACCGGGACACCGAAAAGCAGTTCTTC
TRBD1,TRBJ2-4,-,TRBV18,CASSPGTGAKNIQYF,TGTGCCAGCTCACCAGGGACAGGGGCCAAAAACATTCAGTACTTC
-,TRBJ1-2,-,TRBV9,CASSANLQGIGGYTF,TGTGCCAGCAGCGCAAACTTACAGGGTATAGGTGGCTACACCTTC
TRBD1,TRBJ2-2,-,TRBV5-1,CASSAWTGALPGELFF,TGCGCCAGCAGCGCCTGGACAGGGGCTCTTCCCGGGGAGCTGTTTTTT
TRBD1,TRBJ2-7,-,TRBV7-2,CASSPQQGSSYEQYF,TGTGCCAGCAGCCCACAACAGGGGAGCTCCTACGAGCAGTACTTC
-,TRBJ2-1,-,TRBV28,CASRPDGRGNEQFF,TGTGCCAGCAGGCCGGATGGAAGGGGCAATGAGCAGTTCTTC
-,TRBJ2-5,-,TRBV7-3,CASSRTPQETQYF,TGTGCCAGCAGCCGGACTCCGCAAGAGACCCAGTACTTC
TRBD1,TRBJ1-1,-,TRBV7-3,CASSIRQGVGSEAFF,TGTGCCAGCAGCATCCGACAGGGTGTCGGGTCTGAAGCTTTCTTT
-,TRBJ1-6,-,TRBV19,CASSFRENNSPLHF,TGTGCCAGTAGCTTCCGGGAGAATAATTCACCCCTCCACTTT
-,TRBJ2-3,-,TRBV9,CASSVATRGSADTQYF,TGTGCCAGCAGCGTAGCTACTAGGGGGTCAGCAGATACGCAGTATTTT
TRBD1,TRBJ2-7,-,TRBV7-2,CASSRGQVFSYEQYF,TGTGCCAGCAGCCGGGGACAGGTCTTCTCCTACGAGCAGTACTTC
-,TRBJ2-7,-,TRBV29-1,CSVEDRGSSYEQYF,TGCAGCGTTGAAGATCGGGGATCCTCCTACGAGCAGTACTTC
TRBD1,TRBJ2-3,-,TRBV27,CASSSRAPIGQGTDTQYF,TGTGCCAGCAGTTCCCGCGCCCCTATTGGACAGGGAACAGATACGCAGTATTTT
TRBD2,TRBJ2-2,-,TRBV5-4,CASSLGLADTGELFF,TGTGCCAGCAGCCTGGGACTAGCGGACACCGGGGAGCTGTTTTTT
TRBD2,TRBJ2-2,-,TRBV10-3,CAISAESGLAGTGELFF,TGTGCCATCAGTGCCGAGTCGGGGCTAGCGGGGACCGGGGAGCTGTTTTTT
TRBD1,TRBJ1-2,once,TRBV19,CASSSLSRDRAYGYTF,TGTGCCAGTAGTTCCTTAAGCCGGGACAGGGCGTATGGCTACACCTTC
-,TRBJ2-7,-,TRBV6-6,CASSYGSSEQYF,TGTGCCAGCAGTTACGGGTCTAGCGAGCAGTACTTC
TRBD2,TRBJ2-3,-,TRBV7-2,CASSLFSGGVSSTDTQYF,TGTGCCAGCAGCTTATTCAGCGGGGGGGTTTCTAGCACAGATACGCAGTATTTT
TRBD2,TRBJ2-5,-,TRBV5-4,CASSSGLAGSETQYF,TGTGCCAGCAGCTCCGGACTAGCGGGGTCAGAGACCCAGTACTTC
-,TRBJ1-2,-,TRBV5-8,CASSFGVRDISSVYGYTF,TGTGCCAGCAGCTTTGGTGTACGGGACATCTCCTCGGTCTATGGCTACACCTTC
-,TRBJ1-5,few,TRBV5-8,CASSPGDYSNQPQHF,TGTGCCAGCAGTCCGGGGGATTATAGCAATCAGCCCCAGCATTTT
-,TRBJ1-3,-,TRBV7-8,CASSLFEGAGNTIYF,TGTGCCAGCAGCTTATTTGAGGGCGCGGGAAACACCATATATTTT
-,TRBJ2-1,-,TRBV5-4,CASRPDREALDEQFF,TGTGCCAGCAGGCCCGACAGGGAGGCCTTGGATGAGCAGTTCTTC
TRBD1,TRBJ2-1,-,TRBV19,CASSTRDRDIGEQFF,TGTGCCAGTAGTACCCGGGACAGGGACATAGGTGAGCAGTTCTTC
-,TRBJ2-1,-,TRBV12-3/TRBV12-4,CASSLGQSLQFF,TGTGCCAGCAGTTTAGGACAGTCGTTGCAGTTCTTC
-,TRBJ2-5,many,TRBV7-9,CASSLVGAPEETQYF,TGTGCCAGCAGCTTAGTGGGGGCGCCTGAGGAGACCCAGTACTTC
TRBD1,TRBJ1-5,-,TRBV7-9,CASSFSGQGTNQPQHF,TGTGCCAGCAGCTTTTCGGGACAGGGCACCAATCAGCCCCAGCATTTT
-,TRBJ2-3,-,TRBV6-2/TRBV6-3,CASSLLGLQYF,TGTGCCAGCAGCCTTTTGGGGCTGCAGTATTTT
TRBD2,TRBJ2-7,-,TRBV7-9,CASSSSSLAGDTYEQYF,TGTGCCAGCAGCTCCTCCTCTTTAGCGGGGGACACCTACGAGCAGTACTTC